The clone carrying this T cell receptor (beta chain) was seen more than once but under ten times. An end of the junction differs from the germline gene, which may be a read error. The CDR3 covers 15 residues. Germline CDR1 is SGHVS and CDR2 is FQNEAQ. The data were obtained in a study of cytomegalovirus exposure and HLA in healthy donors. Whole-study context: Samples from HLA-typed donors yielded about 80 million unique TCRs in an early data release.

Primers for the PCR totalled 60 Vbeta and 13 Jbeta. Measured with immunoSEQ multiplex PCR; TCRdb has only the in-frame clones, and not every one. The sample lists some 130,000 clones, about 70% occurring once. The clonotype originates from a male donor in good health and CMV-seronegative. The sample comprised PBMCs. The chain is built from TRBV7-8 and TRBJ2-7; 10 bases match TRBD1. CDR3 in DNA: TGTGCCAGCAGCCTAGCATCTCCCGGGACAGGGGCCCCATACTTC. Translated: CASSLASPGTGAPYF.